Below, 22 T cell receptor beta chains from the same sample are listed, as sequenced in a study of cytomegalovirus exposure and HLA in healthy donors. PCR primers comprised 60 Vbeta and 13 Jbeta primers. Produced via immunoSEQ multiplex PCR; TCRdb's table is partial and in-frame only. The sample carries about 170,000 clones, 80% to 90% recorded once. Sequencing was carried out using PBMCs. The origin of the receptors is a young man in good health and CMV-seropositive.

This clone was detected only once. A read error may produce the germline difference seen at one junction end. The chain has TRBV7-9 and TRBJ2-2, with D maybe TRBD1 (5 bases). Germline V lookup: CDR1 SEHNR, CDR2 FQNEAQ (reference sequence). The CDR3 contains 15 residues. The CDR3 loop is CSSSLGHLNTGELFF. The CDR3 DNA reads TGTTCCAGCAGCTTAGGACACTTGAACACCGGGGAGCTGTTTTTT.

This chain uses TRBV30 with TRBJ1-1; 7 bases map to TRBD1. J gave up 4 bases and V 3 bases, and 11 bases lay outside the gene matches. CDR3 length: 15 residues. Germline V lookup: CDR1 GTSNPN, CDR2 SVGIG (reference sequence). This CDR3 is CAWRAKTGRGTEAFF. The CDR3 nucleotides are TGTGCCTGGAGGGCAAAGACAGGGCGGGGCACTGAAGCTTTCTTT.

The CDR3: CASSLLGLALKSSYNEQFF. In DNA, the CDR3 is TGTGCCAGCAGCTTGTTGGGACTAGCGCTCAAAAGCTCCTACAATGAGCAGTTCTTC. The chain recombines TRBV7-2 with TRBJ2-1; 10 bases match TRBD2. The ends lost 3 bases at V and 0 bases at J; junction bases unmatched: 11. The germline V gene has CDR1 SGHTA and CDR2 FQGNSA. The CDR3 is 19 residues long.

The chain has TRBV9 and TRBJ2-1, with TRBD2 matching 15 bases. This CDR3 is 17 amino acids long. J gave up 3 bases and V 4 bases, and 5 bases lay outside the gene matches. Per the germline V gene, CDR1 is SGDLS and CDR2 is YYNGEE. As DNA, the CDR3 is TGTGCCAGCAGCCCTTGGACTAGCGGGAGGGTCTACAATGAGCAGTTCTTC. Translated, it gives CASSPWTSGRVYNEQFF.

The chain uses TRBV19 and TRBJ2-1, with D perhaps matching TRBD1 (6 bases). Trimming removed 5 bases at V and 8 bases at J, with 10 bases between. CDR1 is LNHDA and CDR2 is SQIVND in the germline V gene (reference sequence). This CDR3 contains 12 residues. The CDR3 coding sequence is TGTGCCAGTAGTCCACAGGGCTATGAGCAGTTCTTC. Its translation: CASSPQGYEQFF.

The genes are TRBV5-1 and TRBJ2-7, with 7 bases matching TRBD2. The J segment lost 3 bases and the V segment lost 3 bases, leaving 6 bases of the junction unmatched. Germline CDR1 SGHRS, CDR2 YFSETQ. CDR3 length: 14 amino acids. The CDR3, as DNA: TGCGCCAGCAGCTCCGGACTAGGAAACTACGAGCAGTACTTC. Amino acid sequence: CASSSGLGNYEQYF.

V is TRBV16 and J is TRBJ2-3, with D possibly being TRBD2 (5 bases). The germline CDR1 and CDR2 sequences are KGHSY and FQNENV. Trimming stripped 5 bases from V and 4 bases from J, with 19 bases between. CDR3 length: 16 residues. For the CDR3, the DNA is TGTGCCAGCAGCTCGTACCGTGGGAGTGGGGCAGATACGCAGTATTTT. Its translation: CASSSYRGSGADTQYF.

The CDR3 nucleotides read TGCGCCAGCAGTCCCGCGGGGAGTTCCTACGAGCAGTACTTC. Amino acid sequence: CASSPAGSSYEQYF. The rearrangement uses TRBV10-1 and TRBJ2-7; a weak D match, TRBD2 (6 bases). Trimming shortened V by 5 bases and J by 1 base, and 12 bases separated the two germline ends. Germline CDR1 reads WNHNN; CDR2 reads SYGVQD (reference sequence). The CDR3 extends over 14 amino acids.

The chain links TRBV11-2 to TRBJ1-1; possible D gene TRBD1, 5 bases. The CDR3 totals 13 residues. The germline V gene has CDR1 SGHAT and CDR2 FQNNGV. Trimming pared 2 bases from V and 11 bases from J, leaving 15 bases between. CDR3 DNA sequence: TGTGCCAGCAGCTTATGGGGTTCAGGGTTGGCTTTCTTT. It yields the protein CASSLWGSGLAFF. The variable domain in full, with the rest retrieved from reference TRBV11-2 and TRBJ1-1, is EAGVAQSPRYKIIEKRQSVAFWCNPISGHATLYWYQQILGQGPKLLIQFQNNGVVDDSQLPKDRFSAERLKGVDSTLKIQPAKLEDSAVYLCASSLWGSGLAFFGQGTRLTVV.

The J gene is TRBJ2-1, the V gene TRBV5-1; D possibly corresponds to TRBD1 (5 bases). Trimming left V 2 bases short and J 2 bases short, with 11 bases between. Germline V CDR1 and CDR2: SGHRS, YFSETQ. The CDR3 totals 15 residues. CDR3: CASSLGQGPYNEQFF. DNA for the CDR3: TGCGCCAGCAGCTTAGGGCAGGGCCCCTACAATGAGCAGTTCTTC.

This clone turned up a few times. The J gene is TRBJ1-1, the V gene TRBV19; 9 bases are shared with TRBD1. The CDR3 is made up of 14 amino acids. CDR1 LNHDA and CDR2 SQIVND come from the germline V gene (reference sequence). Trimming cost V 5 bases and J 3 bases; bases outside gene matches: 4. Written as DNA, the CDR3 is TGTGCCAGTAGTGCCCGGACAGGGGACACTGAAGCTTTCTTT. It codes for CASSARTGDTEAFF.

This clone has just a few counts. V and J are TRBV5-8 and TRBJ1-1; no reliable D call. CDR1 and CDR2 from the germline V gene are SGHTS and YDEGEE. V lost 0 bases, J lost 2 bases, and 8 bases lay in between. This CDR3 spans 14 amino acids. DNA of the CDR3: TGTGCCAGCAGCTTGGGGCAGGTTAACACTGAAGCTTTCTTT. It encodes CASSLGQVNTEAFF.

The chain employs TRBV13 and TRBJ2-1; 7 bases are a match to TRBD2. The CDR3 runs to 14 residues. V gave up 5 bases and J gave up 5 bases; unmatched junction bases: 6. From germline, CDR1 is PRHDT and CDR2 FYEKMQ (reference sequence). In DNA, the CDR3 is TGTGCCAGCAGCCCACTAGCGAGCAACAATGAGCAGTTCTTC. Translating gives CASSPLASNNEQFF.

This sequence joins TRBV5-1 and TRBJ2-5, with 8 bases identical to TRBD1. This CDR3 is built from 13 residues. Germline-derived CDR1 and CDR2 are SGHRS and YFSETQ. After removal of 4 bases from V and 3 bases from J, the junction contained 2 bases not matched to a gene. CDR3 DNA: TGCGCCAGCAGCGACAGGGGAGAAGAGACCCAGTACTTC. It yields the protein CASSDRGEETQYF.

The CDR3 sequence: CASSWGTGTYEQYF. For the CDR3, the DNA is TGTGCCAGCAGCTGGGGGACTGGGACCTACGAGCAGTACTTC. The rearrangement joins TRBV7-2 to TRBJ2-7, with D perhaps matching TRBD2 (6 bases). This CDR3 has 14 amino acids. V dropped 4 bases and J dropped 2 bases, with 12 bases sitting between them. Germline V lookup: CDR1 SGHTA, CDR2 FQGNSA.

The rearrangement uses TRBV7-2 and TRBJ2-3; unclear D gene. CDR3 length: 14 amino acids. Germline CDR1 is SGHTA and CDR2 is FQGNSA. The germline V and J ends were trimmed by 0 bases and 6 bases, with 10 bases remaining between them. The CDR3 loop reads CASSLARSADTQYF. The CDR3 DNA follows: TGTGCCAGCAGCTTAGCACGGTCCGCGGATACGCAGTATTTT.

The chain carries TRBV5-1 and TRBJ1-2, with D possibly matching TRBD1 (6 bases). The CDR3 is 15 amino acids. The V gene's germline CDR1 is SGHRS and CDR2 YFSETQ. V gave up 3 bases and J gave up 3 bases, with 15 bases separating them. The CDR3 nucleotides are TGCGCCAGCAGCTCGAGGGGGGGGACGGACTATGGCTACACCTTC. It encodes CASSSRGGTDYGYTF.

The chain couples TRBV2 to TRBJ2-4; maybe TRBD2 (6 bases). This CDR3 has 15 amino acids. CDR1 and CDR2 from the germline V gene are SNHLY and FYNNEI. Trimming left V 4 bases short and J 3 bases short, with 13 bases between. CDR3 coding DNA: TGTGCCAGCAGTGGACGGGGGTTCGGCAAAAACATTCAGTACTTC. Translated, it gives CASSGRGFGKNIQYF.

The chain uses TRBV19 and TRBJ2-7; 10 positions agree with TRBD1. The germline CDR1 and CDR2 sequences are LNHDA and SQIVND (reference sequence). This CDR3 spans 14 amino acids. The V gene end was trimmed by 5 bases and the J gene end by 5 bases; junction bases not matched to a gene: 6. The CDR3 DNA is TGTGCCAGTAGTTACAGGGGACAGGGGAACGAGCAGTACTTC. Encoded protein: CASSYRGQGNEQYF. Full variable domain (remainder filled in from reference TRBV19 and TRBJ2-7): DGGITQSPKYLFRKEGQNVTLSCEQNLNHDAMYWYRQDPGQGLRLIYYSQIVNDFQKGDIAEGYSVSREKKESFPLTVTSAQKNPTAFYLCASSYRGQGNEQYFGPGTRLTVT.

The genes are TRBV5-4 and TRBJ2-2; D is perhaps TRBD2 (6 bases). The germline V gene encodes CDR1 SGHNT and CDR2 YYREEE (reference sequence). V was shortened by 4 bases and J by 5 bases, with 9 bases between the two germline ends. The CDR3 length is 13 residues. CDR3 sequence reads: CASSVGGTGELFF. Here the CDR3 DNA reads TGTGCCAGCAGCGTTGGAGGGACCGGGGAGCTGTTTTTT.

The chain joins TRBV21-1 to TRBJ1-1. TRBV21-1 is a pseudogene. The CDR3 spans 20 residues. CDR3: CASSKEFGGAVAFLCTEAFF. CDR3 nucleotides: TGTGCCAGCAGCAAAGAATTCGGGGGGGCGGTCGCTTTTTTGTGCACTGAAGCTTTCTTT.

The chain links TRBV5-1 to TRBJ2-6, with D hard to call. The CDR3 has 13 amino acids. CDR1 is SGHRS, CDR2 YFSETQ, per germline. Trimming stripped 4 bases from V and 3 bases from J, with 5 bases between. CDR3 nucleotide sequence: TGCGCCAGCAGCGCAGTTGGGGCCAACGTCCTGACTTTC. This gives the protein CASSAVGANVLTF.